The T cell receptor beta chain described here comes from a study of Ad26.COV2.S vaccination and SARS-CoV-2 variants. As for the study in general: In the study, Ad26.COV2.S was injected intramuscularly once, or twice 56 days apart. The study's findings and limits: Spike-specific TCR breadth in vaccine recipients exceeded that seen in placebo recipients.

Method: immunoSEQ multiplex PCR; TCRdb's copy keeps in-frame clones and lacks some. The profile shows roughly 350,000 clones, around 86% of them singletons. Treatment noted: 15 to 20 received Ad26.COV2.S at low or high dose, single or two shots; roughly five received placebo; per-sample allocation not given. Samples analyzed were those drawn on day 63 after the first vaccine or placebo injection. Recruitment in Boston yielded a donor of adult age, 18-55 years. Vaccination used an Ad26 vector expressing Wuhan-strain SARS-CoV-2 spike. Regarding this clone: Its antigen is unknown.

The CDR3 spans 15 residues. Germline V gene data show CDR1 as SQVTM and CDR2 as ANQGSEA. V was cut by 7 bases and J by 0 bases, with 13 bases left in between. V usage is TRBV29-1 and J usage is TRBJ2-6; D is ambiguous. The sequence derives from a person aged 18 to 59 who received the Ad26.COV2.S COVID-19 vaccine or a placebo. The sample consisted of peripheral blood, taken in a trial of Ad26.COV2.S vaccine versus placebo. CDR3 sequence: CSARVGSSGANVLTF. CDR3 DNA: TGCAGCGCGCGCGTGGGGTCCTCTGGGGCCAACGTCCTGACTTTC.